The clone carrying this TCR beta chain was counted only a few times. CDR3 length: 17 residues. CDR1 SGHRS and CDR2 YFSETQ come from the germline V gene. After removal of 4 bases from V and 2 bases from J, the junction contained 14 bases not matched to a gene. The entry originates in a study of identical twins. MiXCR, run by TCRdb on the 5' RACE reads, gives a single entry per CDR3 protein. The data contain 450,000 to 650,000 distinct CDR3 sequences, roughly 15% of them singletons. The sample was also linked to a second study, of yellow fever vaccine responses in identical twins.

Material: CD4+ T cells sorted from blood. The TCR sequence derives from a woman aged 18-30 years in good health. The V gene is TRBV5-1, the J gene TRBJ1-1, with 7 positions matching TRBD1. CDR3 region: CASSLIYRTGANTEAFF. CDR3 nucleotide sequence: TGCGCCAGCAGCCTGATTTACCGGACAGGCGCAAACACTGAAGCTTTCTTT.